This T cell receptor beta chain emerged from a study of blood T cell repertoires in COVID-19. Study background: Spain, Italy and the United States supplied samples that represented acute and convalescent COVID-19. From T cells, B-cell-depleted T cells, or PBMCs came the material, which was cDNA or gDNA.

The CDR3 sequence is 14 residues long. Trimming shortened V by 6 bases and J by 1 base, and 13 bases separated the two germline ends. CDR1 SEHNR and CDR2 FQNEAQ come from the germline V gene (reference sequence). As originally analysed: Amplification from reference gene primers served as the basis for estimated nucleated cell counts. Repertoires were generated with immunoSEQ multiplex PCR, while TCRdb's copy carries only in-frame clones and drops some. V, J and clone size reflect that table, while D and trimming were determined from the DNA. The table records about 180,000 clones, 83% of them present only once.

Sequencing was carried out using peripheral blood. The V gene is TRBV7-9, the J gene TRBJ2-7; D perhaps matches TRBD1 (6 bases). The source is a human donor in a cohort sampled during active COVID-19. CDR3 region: CASSRIQGSYEQYF. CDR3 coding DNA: TGTGCCAGCAGTCGGATCCAGGGGTCCTACGAGCAGTACTTC.